This T cell receptor beta chain came from a study of T-cell reconstitution after alpha-beta-depleted transplantation in children. Study-wide results and limits: The authors attributed T-cell counts and diversity one year after transplant mostly to newly produced T cells.

The authors prepared the TCRbeta library with unique molecular identifiers. TCRdb redid the calling of the PCR reads with MiXCR, one entry per CDR3 protein. The data show about 190,000 distinct CDR3 sequences, 11% seen once. Germline CDR1 SGHRS, CDR2 YFSETQ. This CDR3 region has 14 residues. V lost 1 base to trimming and J lost 3 bases, with 10 bases between them. This clonotype came up many times. Antigen: not known. The J gene is TRBJ1-1, the V gene TRBV5-1; maybe TRBD1 (5 bases). The clonotype originates from a boy aged 2 to 10 with acute myeloid leukemia, due to receive a stem cell transplant. The material was PBMCs, obtained before TCRalphabeta/CD19-depleted stem cell transplant. The CDR3 DNA reads TGCGCCAGCAGCTTGCAAGGGGCCGACACTGAAGCTTTCTTT. Translated, it gives CASSLQGADTEAFF.